These 26 T cell receptor beta chains were sequenced from one sample in a study of Graves' ophthalmopathy and Graves' hyperthyroidism (dated by TCRdb to 2017 to 2018). The reads were generated on an Illumina HiSeq 2000. TCR beta CDR3 regions were amplified from RNA transcripts for repertoire sequencing. The first round was an RT-PCR using HTBI primers with the Qiagen OneStep RT-PCR kit, and this first round was followed by a second-round multiplex PCR, then size selection and purification. TCRdb applied fastp at Q25 and MiXCR to the public reads, then kept only in-frame beta chains. Each record represents a unique CDR3 protein, reported with the most common genes and DNA among its rows. This sample lists 740,000 or so distinct CDR3 sequences; about 44% were detected once. The top ten constitute 44% of the sample. The sample was peripheral blood. All receptors come from an adult man with Graves' ophthalmopathy.

The chain has TRBV29-1 and TRBJ1-2, with D maybe TRBD1 (6 bases). The CDR3 length is 12 residues. Between the trimmed V and J ends, which lost 8 bases and 1 base, there was a span of 11 bases. The V gene's germline CDR1 is SQVTM and CDR2 ANQGSEA. The CDR3 DNA follows: TGCAGCCCGGACAGCAATAACTATGGCTACACCTTC. Its protein is CSPDSNNYGYTF.

The chain is built from TRBV19 and TRBJ1-2; TRBD1 matches at 7 bases. This CDR3 contains 16 residues. Trimming at V came to 7 bases and at J to 3 bases, leaving 14 bases not matched to a gene. Germline CDR1 reads LNHDA; CDR2 reads SQIVND (reference sequence). The CDR3 DNA follows: TGTGCCAGTAAGAATCGCAGGGGGACAGTTCACTATGGCTACACCTTC. Protein: CASKNRRGTVHYGYTF.

A few counts support this clonotype. The chain's CDR3 is CASSLGQQGRTEAFF. CDR3 nucleotides: TGCGCCAGCAGCTTGGGACAACAGGGTCGCACTGAAGCTTTCTTT. The J gene is TRBJ1-1, the V gene TRBV5-1; D perhaps matches TRBD1 (6 bases). Trimming removed 0 bases at V and 4 bases at J, with 13 bases between. CDR1 and CDR2 (germline): SGHRS, YFSETQ. The CDR3 contains 15 residues.

In its sample, this clonotype was seen many times. The V and J genes are TRBV9 and TRBJ2-2; D is unresolved. The CDR3 extends over 14 amino acids. Germline values: CDR1 SGDLS, CDR2 YYNGEE. V was shortened by 4 bases and J by 6 bases, with 13 bases between the two germline ends. The CDR3 nucleotides are TGTGCCAGCAGCTCACGGACCTCATCCGGGGAGCTGTTTTTT. Amino acids: CASSSRTSSGELFF.

Ten or more counts support this clonotype. The V call is TRBV15, the J call TRBJ1-2; TRBD1 agrees at 7 bases. Germline V gene lookup returns CDR1 LNHNV and CDR2 YYDKDF (reference sequence). The CDR3 length is 14 residues. V dropped 4 bases and J dropped 2; count of bases not matched to a gene: 4. The CDR3 DNA reads as TGTGCCACCAGCACCCGGACAGGAAACTATGGCTACACCTTC. Translated: CATSTRTGNYGYTF.

This clonotype has more than one count but fewer than ten. The gene calls are TRBV7-9 and TRBJ1-1; perhaps TRBD1 as D (5 bases). V shed 11 bases and J shed 1 base, with 14 bases lying between them. The germline gives CDR1 SEHNR, CDR2 FQNEAQ (reference sequence). The CDR3 contains 13 residues. For the CDR3, the DNA is TGTGCCGGGGCACTTCCGGGGAACACTGAAGCTTTCTTT. This gives the protein CAGALPGNTEAFF. The full variable domain, with the rest looked up from reference TRBV7-9 and TRBJ1-1, is DTGVSQNPRHKITKRGQNVTFRCDPISEHNRLYWYRQTLGQGPEFLTYFQNEAQLEKSRLLSDRFSAERPKGSFSTLEIQRTEQGDSAMYLCAGALPGNTEAFFGQGTRLTVV.

The J gene is TRBJ1-5, the V gene TRBV10-2; 8 bases are shared with TRBD1. Trimming removed 2 bases from V and 7 bases from J; junction bases left unmatched: 4. This CDR3 has 14 residues. Per germline, CDR1 WSHSY and CDR2 SAAADI. Written as DNA, the CDR3 is TGCGCCAGCAGTGAGGGACAGGGAAAACAGCCCCAGCATTTT. This encodes CASSEGQGKQPQHF.

The V gene is TRBV29-1, the J gene TRBJ2-1; 7 positions match TRBD2. V shed 8 bases, J shed 4 bases, and the junction held 5 bases outside the gene matches. The CDR3 has 12 residues. CDR1 SQVTM and CDR2 ANQGSEA come from the germline V gene. CDR3 sequence reads: CSSQGGYNEQFF. In nucleotides, the CDR3 is TGCAGCTCCCAGGGAGGGTACAATGAGCAGTTCTTC.

The rearrangement links TRBV15 to TRBJ1-3, with TRBD1 matching over 7 bases. From germline, CDR1 is LNHNV and CDR2 YYDKDF (reference sequence). The trim removed 4 bases at V and 0 bases at J, leaving 9 bases unmatched. The CDR3 consists of 17 residues. The CDR3 DNA is TGTGCCACCAGCAAGGGGGACAGCTTAAGCTCTGGAAACACCATATATTTT. It yields the protein CATSKGDSLSSGNTIYF. Filled out from reference TRBV15 and TRBJ1-3, the complete variable domain reads DAMVIQNPRYQVTQFGKPVTLSCSQTLNHNVMYWYQQKSSQAPKLLFHYYDKDFNNEADTPDNFQSRRPNTSFCFLDIRSPGLGDTAMYLCATSKGDSLSSGNTIYFGEGSWLTVV.

A few counts support this clonotype. The chain links TRBV9 to TRBJ1-3; D is undetermined. V lost 0 bases and J 1 base, leaving 14 bases between the germline ends. The CDR3 is made up of 17 amino acids. The V gene's germline CDR1 is SGDLS and CDR2 YYNGEE. CDR3 sequence: CASSVGPFRGSGNTIYF. The CDR3 DNA sequence: TGTGCCAGCAGCGTAGGCCCATTCCGTGGATCTGGAAACACCATATATTTT.

This clonotype was seen ten or more times. This rearrangement joins TRBV19 to TRBJ1-1; a weak D match, TRBD1 (6 bases). CDR3 length: 12 amino acids. Germline V CDR1 and CDR2: LNHDA, SQIVND (reference sequence). Trimming removed 6 bases at V and 11 bases at J, with 16 bases between. CDR3 in amino acids: CASSPVGGAAFF. The DNA of the CDR3 is TGTGCCAGTAGCCCAGTCGGGGGCGCCGCTTTCTTT.

This clonotype was counted a few times. The chain employs TRBV5-6 and TRBJ2-7, with unresolved D. The CDR3 consists of 15 residues. Trimming took 4 bases from V and 3 from J, leaving 17 bases between them. The germline V gene has CDR1 SGHDT and CDR2 YYEEEE. The CDR3 nucleotides are TGTGCCAGCAGCCCCAGACCCCAAGGCATCTACGAGCAGTACTTC. It specifies CASSPRPQGIYEQYF.

This clonotype appeared many times. The chain carries TRBV20-1 and TRBJ1-2; D is perhaps TRBD1 (6 bases). The V gene's germline CDR1 is DFQATT and CDR2 SNEGSKA (reference sequence). The CDR3 is 13 residues long. Trimming removed 2 bases at V and 4 bases at J, with 11 bases between. The DNA of the CDR3 is TGCAGTGCTAGATCGGGGGCCCTCTATGGCTACACCTTC. This encodes CSARSGALYGYTF.

The chain carries TRBV10-3 and TRBJ2-7; TRBD2 aligns across 7 bases. Per germline, CDR1 ENHRY and CDR2 SYGVKD. The junction had 12 bases not matched to a gene; V was cut back by 10 bases and J by 6 bases. This CDR3 is 13 amino acids long. CDR3 DNA sequence: TGTGCCAGTGGACGGGAGGCGAGTGGCGAGCAGTACTTC. This gives the protein CASGREASGEQYF.

The chain recombines TRBV20-1 with TRBJ1-2; 11 positions match TRBD1. Germline V lookup: CDR1 DFQATT, CDR2 SNEGSKA (reference sequence). Germline trimming cut 0 bases from V and 6 bases from J; bases unmatched to any gene: 9. The CDR3 spans 16 residues. CDR3 in amino acids: CSARDWAGTGGNGYTF. The CDR3 DNA reads TGCAGTGCTAGAGATTGGGCCGGGACAGGGGGAAATGGCTACACCTTC.

The chain has TRBV7-6 and TRBJ2-5; D gene ambiguous. CDR1 is SGHVS and CDR2 is FNYEAQ in the germline V gene. Between the trimmed V and J ends, which lost 2 bases and 4 bases, there was a span of 17 bases. The CDR3 has 16 amino acids. CDR3: CASSLLSTWDSETQYF. CDR3 DNA: TGTGCCAGCAGCTTACTCTCGACCTGGGATTCAGAGACCCAGTACTTC.

The chain couples TRBV7-9 to TRBJ1-5; tentative D call: TRBD1 (6 bases). The CDR3 has 15 amino acids. Deletions cut 4 bases from V and 11 bases from J, with 21 bases between. Germline V gene data show CDR1 as SEHNR and CDR2 as FQNEAQ (reference sequence). Here the CDR3 reads CASSWDKGRQETQHF. The DNA for the CDR3 is TGTGCCAGCAGCTGGGACAAGGGTAGGCAAGAGACCCAGCATTTT.

This sequence joins TRBV2 and TRBJ2-7; TRBD1 might be the D (6 bases). The CDR3 contains 12 residues. Germline V CDR1 and CDR2: SNHLY, FYNNEI. V was cut by 6 bases and J by 4 bases, with 10 bases left in between. DNA for the CDR3: TGTGCCAGCAGGGTCAGGGGTTACGAGCAGTACTTC. Amino acid sequence: CASRVRGYEQYF.

The rearrangement uses TRBV25-1 and TRBJ2-7, with 8 nucleotides matching TRBD2. This CDR3 comprises 15 residues. Germline trimming cut 6 bases from V and 1 base from J; bases unmatched to any gene: 8. Germline V gene sequence: CDR1 MGHDK, CDR2 SYGVNS. The CDR3 sequence is CASSWASGRSYEQYF. The CDR3 coding sequence is TGTGCCAGCAGCTGGGCCAGCGGGAGATCCTACGAGCAGTACTTC.

This clonotype appeared a single time. A much larger clone is a single base away; this may be a read error. The chain links TRBV12-3 or TRBV12-4 to TRBJ2-5; D unclear. This CDR3 is built from 13 residues. Trimming stripped 6 bases from V and 7 bases from J, with 15 bases between. The CDR3 sequence: CASSGRTEGTQYF. The CDR3 DNA reads TGTGCCAGCAGCGGACGGACGGAAGGGACCCAGTACTTC.

The table lists this clonotype with a few counts. This rearrangement joins TRBV20-1 to TRBJ2-7, with TRBD2 as a possible D gene (6 bases). The CDR3 is 11 amino acids. CDR1 is DFQATT and CDR2 is SNEGSKA in the germline V gene (reference sequence). Trimming took off 7 bases at V and 0 bases at J, with 7 bases between the two ends. The DNA of the CDR3 is TGCAGTGGACTAGACTCCTACGAGCAGTACTTC. As protein: CSGLDSYEQYF.

This chain links TRBV15 with TRBJ1-2; D remains ambiguous. The germline V gene encodes CDR1 LNHNV and CDR2 YYDKDF (reference sequence). The CDR3 contains 15 residues. Trimming pared 5 bases from V and 2 bases from J, leaving 15 bases between. The CDR3 region is CATSVVYRPNYGYTF. The CDR3 DNA is TGTGCCACCAGCGTTGTATACAGACCAAACTATGGCTACACCTTC.

This clonotype was observed a handful of times. The genes are TRBV5-1 and TRBJ2-5; TRBD2 aligns across 7 bases. CDR3 size: 16 residues. CDR1 is SGHRS and CDR2 is YFSETQ in the germline V gene. Trimming cost V 0 bases and J 4 bases; bases outside gene matches: 9. The CDR3 bases are TGCGCCAGCAGCTTGGGGGCCAGCGGGAAGGTAGAGACCCAGTACTTC. Amino acid sequence: CASSLGASGKVETQYF.

This chain uses TRBV5-4 with TRBJ1-2; 9 nucleotides line up with TRBD1. After removal of 1 base from V and 1 base from J, the junction contained 8 bases not matched to a gene. The CDR3 spans 17 residues. The germline V gene encodes CDR1 SGHNT and CDR2 YYREEE (reference sequence). The DNA for the CDR3 is TGTGCCAGCAGCTTGTTTTTGGGACAGGGCTTTAACTATGGCTACACCTTC. Its protein is CASSLFLGQGFNYGYTF.

This clonotype has ten or more counts. The chain has TRBV10-2 and TRBJ2-6, with D unresolved. Germline V gene sequence: CDR1 WSHSY, CDR2 SAAADI. The germline V and J ends were trimmed by 8 bases and 0 bases, with 14 bases remaining between them. The CDR3 consists of 16 residues. The CDR3 protein is CASWGQIVSGANVLTF. The CDR3 coding sequence is TGCGCCAGCTGGGGTCAAATTGTCTCTGGGGCCAACGTCCTGACTTTC.

The chain has TRBV29-1 and TRBJ1-3, with D possibly TRBD1 on 5 matching bases. The CDR3 sequence is 13 residues long. V shed 6 bases and J shed 0 bases, with 9 bases lying between them. CDR1 SQVTM and CDR2 ANQGSEA come from the germline V gene. The CDR3 sequence: CSVLTVSGNTIYF. CDR3 DNA: TGCAGCGTCTTGACAGTCTCTGGAAACACCATATATTTT.